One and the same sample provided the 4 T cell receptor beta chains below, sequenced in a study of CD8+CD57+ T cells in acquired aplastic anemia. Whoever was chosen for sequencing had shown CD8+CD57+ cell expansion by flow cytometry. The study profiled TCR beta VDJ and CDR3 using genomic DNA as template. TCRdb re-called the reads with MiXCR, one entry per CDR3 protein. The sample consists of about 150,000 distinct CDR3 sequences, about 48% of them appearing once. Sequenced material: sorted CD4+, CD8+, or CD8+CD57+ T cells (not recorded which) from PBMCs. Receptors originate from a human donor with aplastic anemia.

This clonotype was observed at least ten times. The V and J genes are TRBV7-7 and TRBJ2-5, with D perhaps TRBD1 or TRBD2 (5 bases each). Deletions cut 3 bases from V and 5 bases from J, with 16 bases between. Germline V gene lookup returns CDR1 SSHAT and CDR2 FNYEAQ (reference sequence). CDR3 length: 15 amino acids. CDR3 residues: CASSFGVGDGETQYF. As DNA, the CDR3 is TGTGCCAGCAGCTTTGGTGTTGGGGACGGGGAGACCCAGTACTTC.

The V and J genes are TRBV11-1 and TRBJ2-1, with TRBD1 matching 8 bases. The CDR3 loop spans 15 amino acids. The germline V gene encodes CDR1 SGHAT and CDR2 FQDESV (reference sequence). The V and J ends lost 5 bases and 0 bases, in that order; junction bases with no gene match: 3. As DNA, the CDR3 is TGTGCCAGCAGCGAGGACAGGGACTCCTACAATGAGCAGTTCTTC. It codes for CASSEDRDSYNEQFF.

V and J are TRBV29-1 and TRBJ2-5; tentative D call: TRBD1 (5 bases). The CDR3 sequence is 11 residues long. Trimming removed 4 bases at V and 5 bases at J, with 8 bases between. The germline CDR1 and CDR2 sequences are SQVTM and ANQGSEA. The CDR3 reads CSVAGRETQYF. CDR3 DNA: TGCAGCGTTGCAGGGCGGGAGACCCAGTACTTC. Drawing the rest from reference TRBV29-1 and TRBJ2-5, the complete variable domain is SAVISQKPSRDICQRGTSLTIQCQVDSQVTMMFWYRQQPGQSLTLIATANQGSEATYESGFVIDKFPISRPNLTFSTLTVSNMSPEDSSIYLCSVAGRETQYFGPGTRLLVL.

This CDR3 reads CASRSGQATNEKLFF. The DNA of the CDR3 is TGCGCCAGCAGATCCGGACAGGCAACTAATGAAAAACTGTTTTTT. This chain joins TRBV10-2 and TRBJ1-4, with TRBD1 identical over 7 bases. CDR3 length equals 15 residues. Trimming at V came to 6 bases and at J to 0 bases, leaving 4 bases not matched to a gene. In germline, CDR1 is WSHSY, CDR2 SAAADI.